The sequence of this T cell receptor (beta chain) was determined in a study of T cells in Graves' hyperthyroidism and ophthalmopathy. Looked up from germline, CDR1 is MNHEY and CDR2 is SVGEGT. V lost 6 bases to trimming and J lost 5 bases, with 13 bases between them. This CDR3 contains 13 residues. This clonotype was counted many times. The target antigen is unknown. The CDR3 regions of TCR beta were amplified from RNA transcripts. RT-PCR in the first round (using the HTBI primer set) targeted the TCR CDR3. TCRdb passed the multiplex PCR reads through MiXCR, listing each CDR3 protein once. Counted here are approximately 510,000 distinct CDR3 sequences, 46% occurring once; the ten biggest clones make up 44%. Whole-study results and caveats: Onset of ophthalmopathy came a median roughly 6.5 months after the model predicted it. Most thyroid clonotypes expanded above 0.001 appeared in blood too.

The clonotype originates from an adult woman with Graves' disease, either hyperthyroidism or ophthalmopathy (not recorded which). V gene TRBV6-2 or TRBV6-3 combines with J gene TRBJ1-1, with a weak D call TRBD1 (6 bases). The sample consisted of peripheral blood or thyroid tissue (not recorded which). CDR3 in DNA: TGTGCCAGCAGGACTGACAGGCGGACTGAAGCTTTCTTT. This codes for CASRTDRRTEAFF.